This section outlines one TCR beta chain sequence together with its context. The antigen is undetermined. From CD4+ cells came CD45RA+ naive and CD45RA-negative memory subsets. This record comes from a study of shared clonotypes between healthy human individuals. About the research overall: Donor ages ranged 18 to 49 years: two women, a few men. Regarding the study as a whole: Rarefaction indicated that sorted-subset sequencing remained incomplete although depth was large.

The germline V and J ends were trimmed by 0 bases and 6 bases, with 10 bases remaining between them. The CDR3 loop spans 14 amino acids. The germline gives CDR1 SGDLS, CDR2 YYNGEE. Study processing details: Filtering differed, since immunoSEQ gave only junction sequences and no quality scores. Repertoires were generated with immunoSEQ multiplex PCR, while TCRdb's copy carries only in-frame clones and drops some. V, J and clone size reflect that table, while D and trimming were determined from the DNA. The sample includes about 2.4 million clones, roughly 93% of them seen just once. The TCR comes from a man aged 18 to 29 in good health. Some clones in this sample may be carry-over from other donors' samples. The chain combines TRBV9 with TRBJ2-1; TRBD1 might be the D (5 bases). The sequencing input was naive CD4+ T cells from PBMCs. Subset specified: CD45RA+ positively selected. The CDR3 is CASSVVVGPNEQFF. The CDR3 bases are TGTGCCAGCAGCGTAGTGGTGGGGCCCAATGAGCAGTTCTTC.